The clone carrying this T cell receptor (beta chain) was counted between two and nine times. Its antigen is still unknown. The authors ran a second PCR of roughly 6 to 12 cycles using a sample-barcoded 5' primer and a J-beta primer mix. Tags on each cDNA molecule came from a template-switch adaptor with 12 random nucleotides. Each CDR3 protein is one row after TCRdb ran MiXCR on the 5' RACE reads. The table shows 450,000 to 600,000 distinct CDR3 sequences, with over 25% occurring only once. The authors isolated at least 7 million PBMCs per sample. This entry belongs to a study of blood T cells in healthy people across ages. Study outcomes and limitations: PBMC samples, being unsorted, prevented any conclusive comparison of naive and antigen-experienced cells.

The V end was cut by 1 base, the J end by 12 bases, with 16 bases between. This CDR3 region has 13 residues. Germline V lookup: CDR1 SGHAT, CDR2 FQNNGV. These same records also appear under a second study, on T cells of mothers and their children. That report notes: RNA was extracted, and all of it went into cDNA synthesis at about 1.6 ug per 15 ul.

Material for sequencing was blood. The TCR was taken from a boy between 2 and 10 years old in good health. The chain uses TRBV11-2 and TRBJ2-7, with D maybe TRBD2 (6 bases). CDR3 sequence (DNA): TGTGCCAGCAGCTTAGGGAGGGCGCCGTCGCGGTACTTC. Encoded protein: CASSLGRAPSRYF.